The following is a TCR beta chain sequence with its context. The antigen remains undetermined. These data belong to a study of long-term antiretroviral therapy in people with HIV. Survey level was the resolution at which the v3.0 immunoSEQ assay ran. Here immunoSEQ multiplex PCR was the method, and the copy in TCRdb shows in-frame clones only, minus some. The table lists under 25,000 clones, around nine tenths of them singletons. Study conclusions and caveats: Investigators report no available data on ART adherence, viral resistance or therapy changes.

The germline CDR1 and CDR2 sequences are SGHAT and FQNNGV. V was cut by 1 base and J by 5 bases, with 14 bases left in between. CDR3 length: 15 amino acids. The material sequenced was unsorted PBMCs, taken 0.5 years after starting antiretroviral therapy. The rearrangement uses TRBV11-2 and TRBJ1-1; D is ambiguous. The TCR comes from a man aged 40-55 years with HIV. The CDR3 nucleotides read TGTGCCAGCAGCTTAGGCGGCCGGAGCCGTACTGAAGCTTTCTTT. Its protein product is CASSLGGRSRTEAFF.